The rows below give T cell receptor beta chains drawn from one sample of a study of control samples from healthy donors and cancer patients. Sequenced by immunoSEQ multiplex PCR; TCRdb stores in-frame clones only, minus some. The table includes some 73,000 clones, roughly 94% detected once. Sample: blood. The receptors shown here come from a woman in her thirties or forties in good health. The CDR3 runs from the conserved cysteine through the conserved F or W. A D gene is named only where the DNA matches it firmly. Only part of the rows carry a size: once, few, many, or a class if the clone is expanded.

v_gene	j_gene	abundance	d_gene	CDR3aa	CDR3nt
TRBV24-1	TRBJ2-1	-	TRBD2	CATSSSLGTSGSSYNEQFF	TGTGCCACCAGTTCGAGTTTAGGGACTAGCGGGAGCTCCTACAATGAGCAGTTCTTC
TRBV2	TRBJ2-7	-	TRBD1	CASRWQQGSSYEQYF	TGTGCCAGCAGATGGCAACAGGGGTCCTCCTACGAGCAGTACTTC
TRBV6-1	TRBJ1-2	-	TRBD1	CASSDLVQGDGYTF	TGTGCCAGCAGTGACCTGGTCCAGGGGGATGGCTACACCTTC
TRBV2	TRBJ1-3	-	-	CASRDTASGNTIYF	TGTGCCAGCAGAGACACGGCCTCTGGAAACACCATATATTTT
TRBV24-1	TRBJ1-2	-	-	CATSEGRGYGYTF	TGTGCCACCAGTGAAGGAAGGGGCTATGGCTACACCTTC
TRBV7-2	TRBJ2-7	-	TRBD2	CASSLLAGGPVNEQYF	TGTGCCAGCAGCTTGCTAGCGGGAGGGCCTGTAAACGAGCAGTACTTC
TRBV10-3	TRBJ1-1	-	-	CAISGPPRGNTEAFF	TGTGCCATCAGTGGACCTCCCAGGGGGAACACTGAAGCTTTCTTT
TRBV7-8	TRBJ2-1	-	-	CASSFIGASVSYNEQFF	TGTGCCAGCAGCTTCATTGGGGCTAGCGTCAGCTACAATGAGCAGTTCTTC
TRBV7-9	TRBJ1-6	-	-	CASSLVVGIRSPLHF	TGTGCCAGCAGCTTAGTGGTGGGAATCCGCTCACCCCTCCACTTT
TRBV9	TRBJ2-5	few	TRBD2	CASSRGSGDVETQYF	TGTGCCAGCAGTAGAGGTAGCGGGGACGTGGAGACCCAGTACTTC
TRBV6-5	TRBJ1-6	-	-	CASRAGQSPLHF	TGTGCCAGCAGGGCAGGGCAATCACCCCTCCACTTT
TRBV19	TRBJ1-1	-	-	CASKPGLPSGAFF	TGTGCCAGTAAACCGGGCCTACCCTCCGGAGCTTTCTTT
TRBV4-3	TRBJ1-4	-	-	CVQGSSTNEKLFF	TGCGTCCAGGGGTCTTCGACTAATGAAAAACTGTTTTTT
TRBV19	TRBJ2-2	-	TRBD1	CASSRQGRGGELFF	TGTGCCAGTAGTAGACAGGGAAGAGGCGGGGAGCTGTTTTTT
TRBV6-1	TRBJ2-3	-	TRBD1	CASSAGTGDGVDTQYF	TGTGCCAGCAGTGCTGGGACAGGGGACGGGGTAGATACGCAGTATTTT
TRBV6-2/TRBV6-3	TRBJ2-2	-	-	CASSYRTEIWILTGELFF	TGTGCCAGCAGTTATCGAACCGAAATCTGGATACTGACCGGGGAGCTGTTTTTT